The present T cell receptor (beta chain) was sequenced within a study of shared clonotypes between healthy human individuals. Study at large: Per donor, three plates held CD4 naive cells, three held CD4 memory, two held CD8 naive and one held CD8 memory.

Whole-study findings and limits: Estimated richness values were generally larger in naive subsets than in memory subsets.

HIV-negative, healthy adults without recent acute infections or vaccinations were the donors. Method: immunoSEQ multiplex PCR; TCRdb's copy keeps in-frame clones and lacks some. Here the sample spans over 850,000 clones, around 78% being singletons. A word on this clone: Its target is not known. Other nucleotide sequences from this sample produce the same CDR3.

The CDR3 length is 13 residues. After removal of 6 bases from V and 5 bases from J, the junction contained 7 bases not matched to a gene. Germline CDR1 and CDR2: MDHEN and SYDVKM. This TCR came from a man in his late teens or twenties in good health. Some clones in this sample may be carry-over from other donors' samples. The chain couples TRBV28 to TRBJ2-7; 7 nucleotides align to TRBD1. The sample was memory CD4+ T cells from PBMCs. Documented subset: CD45RA-negative fraction. CDR3 loop: CASSRQGRNEQYF. The CDR3 nucleotides are TGTGCCAGCAGCAGACAGGGTCGGAACGAGCAGTACTTC.